This T cell receptor beta chain emerged from a study of CD8+ T cells in alopecia areata. CDR3 length: 13 amino acids. Germline V gene lookup returns CDR1 GTSNPN and CDR2 SVGIG (reference sequence). Extracted RNA was reverse transcribed into cDNA, the sequencing template. Some clones are missing from TCRdb's copy, which holds only in-frame ones; the method was immunoSEQ multiplex PCR. The data show roughly 200,000 clones, around 63% seen once. The chain uses TRBV30 and TRBJ1-1; 7 bases are a match to TRBD1. The source is a human donor with alopecia areata. The sample consisted of CD4+ T cells sorted from blood, taken at week 0. This CDR3 is CVLTGYLDTEAFF. The CDR3 DNA reads TGTGTTCTGACAGGGTATTTGGACACTGAAGCTTTCTTT.